Here is one TCR beta chain with its context. Sequencing was performed with immunoSEQ multiplex PCR; in TCRdb, only in-frame clones are kept and a portion is missing. The sample lists approximately 28,000 clones; 85% to 95% were seen once. The data were obtained in a study of blood T cell repertoires in COVID-19. The sequenced sample was peripheral blood. The receptor was derived from a woman between 65 and 79 years old with COVID-19, enrolled during active disease.

DNA for the CDR3: TGCGCCAGCAGCCTGACAGCTATGAACACTGAAGCTTTCTTT. Its translation is CASSLTAMNTEAFF. V and J are TRBV5-1 and TRBJ1-1, with D possibly matching TRBD1 (5 bases). The germline V and J ends were trimmed by 4 bases and 0 bases, with 10 bases remaining between them. The CDR3 loop spans 14 amino acids. The germline V gene has CDR1 SGHRS and CDR2 YFSETQ.